This T cell receptor (beta chain) was captured in a study of CD8+CD57+ T cells in acquired aplastic anemia. Using genomic DNA as the template, TCR beta VDJ and CDR3 profiling was carried out. Using its own MiXCR run on the reads, TCRdb lists one record per CDR3 protein. The sample carries 400,000 to 600,000 distinct CDR3 sequences, more than 25% recorded once. For this clonotype: The junction departs from germline at one end; a sequencing error may be responsible.

Patients chosen for sequencing had CD8+CD57+ cells that had expanded, as shown by flow cytometry. Sequenced: sorted CD4+, CD8+, or CD8+CD57+ T cells (not recorded which) from PBMCs. This sequence was found in a human donor with aplastic anemia.

The CDR3: CSARVRGGRETQYF. For the CDR3, the DNA is TGCAGTGCTAGGGTACGGGGGGGCCGGGAGACTCAGTACTTC. This rearrangement joins TRBV20-1 to TRBJ2-5, with 8 bases fitting TRBD2. Germline CDR1 and CDR2: DFQATT and SNEGSKA (reference sequence). The CDR3 spans 14 residues.